The 17 T cell receptor beta chains in this list originate from one sample, sequenced in a study of T cells after yellow fever vaccination. One entry per CDR3 protein results from TCRdb running MiXCR on the 5' RACE reads. The data contain about 260,000 distinct CDR3 sequences, over 10% of them singletons. This material consisted of CD4+ T cells sorted from PBMCs, taken 45 days after the yellow fever booster vaccination. The source is a man aged 25 to 45 who received the YFV17D yellow fever vaccine.

V gene TRBV10-3 combines with J gene TRBJ2-5; 10 nucleotides match TRBD2. V lost 4 bases, J lost 5 bases, and 10 bases stayed unmatched. Germline V gene lookup returns CDR1 ENHRY and CDR2 SYGVKD. This CDR3 is built from 16 residues. The CDR3 DNA reads as TGTGCCATCAGTGGGCGGACTAGCGGAGGGGGGGAGACCCAGTACTTC. This translates into CAISGRTSGGGETQYF.

This clonotype was picked up a small number of times. This rearrangement joins TRBV9 to TRBJ1-1; D call uncertain. Trimming pared 1 base from V and 8 bases from J, leaving 12 bases between. From germline, CDR1 is SGDLS and CDR2 YYNGEE. The length of the CDR3 is 13 residues. The CDR3 loop reads CASSVSSTAEAFF. The CDR3 DNA follows: TGTGCCAGCAGCGTAAGTTCCACGGCAGAAGCTTTCTTT.

This clonotype was seen a few times. V gene TRBV7-8 combines with J gene TRBJ2-2; tentative D call: TRBD1 (6 bases). Germline V gene lookup returns CDR1 SGHVS and CDR2 FQNEAQ. The V and J ends lost 6 bases and 1 base respectively, with 15 bases between them. This CDR3 has 16 amino acids. The CDR3 protein is CASRHTGSWNTGELFF. In nucleotides, the CDR3 is TGTGCCAGCAGGCATACAGGGAGTTGGAACACCGGGGAGCTGTTTTTT.

The chain combines TRBV7-9 with TRBJ2-7; the D gene is possibly TRBD2 (5 bases). The V end lost 3 bases, the J end lost 2 bases, and 5 bases lay between the germline ends. The CDR3 has 12 amino acids. The germline gives CDR1 SEHNR, CDR2 FQNEAQ (reference sequence). This chain's CDR3 is CASSFGAYEQYF. The CDR3 nucleotides read TGTGCCAGCAGCTTCGGGGCCTACGAGCAGTACTTC.

This clonotype has ten or more counts. This sequence joins TRBV29-1 and TRBJ2-3, with TRBD2 matching 7 bases. The V gene end was trimmed by 1 base and the J gene end by 8 bases; junction bases not matched to a gene: 6. This CDR3 spans 13 amino acids. Germline CDR1 and CDR2: SQVTM and ANQGSEA. The CDR3 sequence: CSVEGVERGTQYF. The CDR3, as DNA: TGCAGCGTTGAAGGGGTGGAGCGGGGTACGCAGTATTTT.

This clonotype came up a few times. V usage is TRBV4-2 and J usage is TRBJ2-3; no reliable D call. The CDR3 is 11 amino acids. Germline loops: CDR1 LGHNA, CDR2 YNFKEQ. Trimming removed 4 bases from V and 11 bases from J, with 10 bases in between. CDR3 in DNA: TGTGCCAGCAGCCTACAAGAAGAGCAGTATTTT. Translation gives CASSLQEEQYF.

This clonotype was seen ten or more times. This chain uses TRBV20-1 with TRBJ2-1; TRBD1 might be the D (5 bases). V shed 7 bases and J shed 10 bases, with 11 bases lying between them. The CDR3 has 10 amino acids. Germline V gene data show CDR1 as DFQATT and CDR2 as SNEGSKA (reference sequence). In DNA form, the CDR3 reads TGCAGTGTCGACAGCCGAGAGCAGTTCTTC. It encodes CSVDSREQFF.

This clonotype showed up many times. The J gene is TRBJ2-7, the V gene TRBV12-3 or TRBV12-4; 7 bases are shared with TRBD2. CDR3 length: 16 amino acids. Trimming cost V 2 bases and J 3 bases; bases outside gene matches: 10. The CDR3 bases are TGTGCCAGCAGTTTATGGGGGGGGGGAGGATACTACGAGCAGTACTTC. Protein sequence: CASSLWGGGGYYEQYF.

For the CDR3, the DNA is TGTGCCAGCAGCTCTGGGACATACGAAAAACTGTTTTTT. This gives the protein CASSSGTYEKLFF. The chain is built from TRBV7-8 and TRBJ1-4; possibly TRBD1 for D (6 bases). The CDR3 sequence is 13 residues long. The germline V and J ends were trimmed by 4 bases and 8 bases, with 11 bases remaining between them. Germline CDR1 is SGHVS and CDR2 is FQNEAQ.

CDR3 DNA: TGTGCCAGCAGGGGAGGGGCACGAGGGGAGACCCAGTACTTC. This encodes CASRGGARGETQYF. This chain uses TRBV7-8 with TRBJ2-5; TRBD2 aligns across 7 bases. V trimming: 6 bases; J trimming: 5 bases; junction bases outside the gene matches: 9. Germline V gene sequence: CDR1 SGHVS, CDR2 FQNEAQ. CDR3 length equals 14 residues.

This clonotype was found a few times. This rearrangement joins TRBV6-2 or TRBV6-3 to TRBJ2-1; D is tentatively TRBD1 or TRBD2 (6 bases each). The CDR3 loop spans 18 amino acids. The germline CDR1 and CDR2 sequences are MNHEY and SVGEGT. V was clipped by 0 bases and J by 9 bases, with 24 bases between them. The DNA of the CDR3 is TGTGCCAGCAGTTACTCGATTCAGGGGCGGGGAGGCTATCGTGAGCAGTTCTTC. It translates to CASSYSIQGRGGYREQFF.

This clonotype was counted at least ten times. The V gene is TRBV12-3 or TRBV12-4, the J gene TRBJ2-2; D possibly corresponds to TRBD1 (5 bases). The V end lost 0 bases, the J end lost 9 bases, and 11 bases lay between the germline ends. This CDR3 contains 14 residues. The CDR3 bases are TGTGCCAGCAGTTTAGCGGGGCCCGCCCGGGAGCTGTTTTTT. Protein sequence: CASSLAGPARELFF.

V is TRBV30 and J is TRBJ2-2; 8 positions match TRBD2. Germline values: CDR1 GTSNPN, CDR2 SVGIG (reference sequence). The V gene end was trimmed by 3 bases and the J gene end by 8 bases; junction bases not matched to a gene: 8. There are 14 residues in the CDR3. The CDR3 nucleotides are TGTGCCTGGAGACAGACTCTAGCGGGTGGGGAGCTGTTTTTT. Amino acid sequence: CAWRQTLAGGELFF.

In this sample, this clonotype turned up many times. The chain is built from TRBV7-6 and TRBJ1-5; D ambiguous. From germline, CDR1 is SGHVS and CDR2 FNYEAQ. Between the trimmed V and J ends, which lost 6 bases and 1 base, there was a span of 7 bases. The CDR3 consists of 13 residues. DNA of the CDR3: TGTGCCAGCAGGCAGAAAAGCAATCAGCCCCAGCATTTT. Amino acids: CASRQKSNQPQHF.

This clonotype was seen a handful of times. The chain employs TRBV5-1 and TRBJ2-6, with unresolved D. This CDR3 spans 14 amino acids. Germline CDR1 reads SGHRS; CDR2 reads YFSETQ. V was shortened by 3 bases and J by 2 bases, with 6 bases between the two germline ends. CDR3 loop: CASSSSTGANVLTF. CDR3 sequence (DNA): TGCGCCAGCAGCTCCTCCACTGGGGCCAACGTCCTGACTTTC.

This chain joins TRBV11-2 and TRBJ1-1, with 8 positions matching TRBD1. Germline assignment: CDR1 SGHAT and CDR2 FQNNGV. This CDR3 has 14 residues. V lost 4 bases and J lost 5; bases outside the gene matches: 6. The CDR3: CASSSTGGSTEAFF. For the CDR3, the DNA is TGTGCCAGCAGCTCTACAGGGGGAAGTACTGAAGCTTTCTTT.

This clonotype was found a few times. This chain links TRBV11-3 with TRBJ2-3; possibly TRBD1 for D (5 bases). This CDR3 has 13 amino acids. The ends were cut back, 2 bases at V and 4 bases at J, with 7 bases in the middle. The germline V gene has CDR1 SGHNT and CDR2 YENEEA. DNA for the CDR3: TGTGCCAGCAGCTTAAAAGGGGCAGATACGCAGTATTTT. Encoded protein: CASSLKGADTQYF.